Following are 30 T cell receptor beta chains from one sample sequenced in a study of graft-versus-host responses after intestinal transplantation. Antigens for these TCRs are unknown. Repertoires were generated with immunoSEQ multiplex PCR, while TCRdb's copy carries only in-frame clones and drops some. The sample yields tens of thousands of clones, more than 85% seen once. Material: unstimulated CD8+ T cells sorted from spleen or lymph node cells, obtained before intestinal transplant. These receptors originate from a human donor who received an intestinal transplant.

CDR3 nucleotides: TGTGCCAGTAGGGCCGGGAGGACCGTACCCTATGGCTACACCTTC. Amino acid sequence: CASRAGRTVPYGYTF. The rearrangement uses TRBV27 and TRBJ1-2; D gene unclear. The CDR3 length is 15 residues. Germline V lookup: CDR1 MNHEY, CDR2 SMNVEV (reference sequence). Trimming left V 9 bases short and J 4 bases short, with 21 bases between.

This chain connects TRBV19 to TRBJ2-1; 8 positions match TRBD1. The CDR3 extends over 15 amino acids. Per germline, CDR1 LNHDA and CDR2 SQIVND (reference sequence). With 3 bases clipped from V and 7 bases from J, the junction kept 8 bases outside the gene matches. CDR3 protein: CASSIGPGGWNEQFF. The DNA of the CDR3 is TGTGCCAGTAGTATCGGGCCAGGGGGCTGGAATGAGCAGTTCTTC.

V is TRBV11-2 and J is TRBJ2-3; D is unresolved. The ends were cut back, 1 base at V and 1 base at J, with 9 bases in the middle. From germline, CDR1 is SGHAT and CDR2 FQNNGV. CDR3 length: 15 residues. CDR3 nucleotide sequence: TGTGCCAGCAGCTTAGCGGGTGTCGGCACAGATACGCAGTATTTT. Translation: CASSLAGVGTDTQYF.

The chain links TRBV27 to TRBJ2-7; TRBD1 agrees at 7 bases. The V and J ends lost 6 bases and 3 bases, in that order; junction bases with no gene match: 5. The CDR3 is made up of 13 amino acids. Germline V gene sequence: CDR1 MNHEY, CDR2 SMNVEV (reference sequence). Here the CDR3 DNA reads TGTGCCAGCAGCCTGGGACAGAACTACGAGCAGTACTTC. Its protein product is CASSLGQNYEQYF.

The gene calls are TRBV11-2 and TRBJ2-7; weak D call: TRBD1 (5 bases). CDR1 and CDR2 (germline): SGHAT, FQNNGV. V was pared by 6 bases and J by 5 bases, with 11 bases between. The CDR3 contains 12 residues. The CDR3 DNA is TGTGCCAGCAGTTGGGGCAATGACGAGCAGTACTTC. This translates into CASSWGNDEQYF.

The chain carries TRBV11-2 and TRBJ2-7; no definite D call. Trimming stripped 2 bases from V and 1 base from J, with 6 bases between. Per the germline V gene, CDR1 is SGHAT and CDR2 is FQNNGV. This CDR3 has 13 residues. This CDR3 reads CASSLSVSYEQYF. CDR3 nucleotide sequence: TGTGCCAGCAGCTTATCGGTATCCTACGAGCAGTACTTC.

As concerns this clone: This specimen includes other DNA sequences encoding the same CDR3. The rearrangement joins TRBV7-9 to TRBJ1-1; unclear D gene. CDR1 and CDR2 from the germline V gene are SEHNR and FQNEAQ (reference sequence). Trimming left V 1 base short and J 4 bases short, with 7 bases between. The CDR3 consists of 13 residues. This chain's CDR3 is CASSLGGSTEAFF. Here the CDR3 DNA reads TGTGCCAGCAGCTTAGGAGGGTCCACTGAAGCTTTCTTT.

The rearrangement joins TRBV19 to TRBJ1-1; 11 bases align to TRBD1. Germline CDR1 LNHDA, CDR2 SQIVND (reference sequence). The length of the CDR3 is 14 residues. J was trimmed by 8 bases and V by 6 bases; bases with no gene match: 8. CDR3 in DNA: TGTGCCAGTAGCCCCCGGACAGGGGGCAAGGAAGCTTTCTTT. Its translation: CASSPRTGGKEAFF.

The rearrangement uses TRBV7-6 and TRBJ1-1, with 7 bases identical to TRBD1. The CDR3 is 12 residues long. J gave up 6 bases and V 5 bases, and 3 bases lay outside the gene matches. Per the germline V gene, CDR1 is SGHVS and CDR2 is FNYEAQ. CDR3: CASSQGTAEAFF. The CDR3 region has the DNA TGTGCCAGCAGCCAGGGGACAGCTGAAGCTTTCTTT. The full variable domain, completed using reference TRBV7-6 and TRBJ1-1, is GAGVSQSPRYKVTKRGQDVALRCDPISGHVSLYWYRQALGQGPEFLTYFNYEAQQDKSGLPNDRFSAERPEGSISTLTIQRTEQRDSAMYRCASSQGTAEAFFGQGTRLTVV.

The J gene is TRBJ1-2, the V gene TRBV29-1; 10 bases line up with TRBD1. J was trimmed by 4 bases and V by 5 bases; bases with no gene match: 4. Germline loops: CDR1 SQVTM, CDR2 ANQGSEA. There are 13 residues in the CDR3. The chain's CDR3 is CSVRDRGVYGYTF. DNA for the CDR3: TGCAGCGTTAGGGACAGGGGAGTCTATGGCTACACCTTC.

In nucleotides, the CDR3 is TGCGCCAGCAGCTCCCATTTAAACACGAGGACAGGTTACTATGGCTACACCTTC. As protein: CASSSHLNTRTGYYGYTF. The V gene is TRBV5-1, the J gene TRBJ1-2; TRBD1 aligns across 7 bases. From germline, CDR1 is SGHRS and CDR2 YFSETQ. Trimming at V came to 3 bases and at J to 3 bases, leaving 17 bases not matched to a gene. The CDR3 loop spans 18 amino acids.

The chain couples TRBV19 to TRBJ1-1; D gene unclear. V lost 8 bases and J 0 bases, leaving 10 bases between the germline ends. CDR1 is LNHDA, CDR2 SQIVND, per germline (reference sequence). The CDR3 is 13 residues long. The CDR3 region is CASYQTMNTEAFF. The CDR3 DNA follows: TGTGCCAGTTATCAGACTATGAACACTGAAGCTTTCTTT.

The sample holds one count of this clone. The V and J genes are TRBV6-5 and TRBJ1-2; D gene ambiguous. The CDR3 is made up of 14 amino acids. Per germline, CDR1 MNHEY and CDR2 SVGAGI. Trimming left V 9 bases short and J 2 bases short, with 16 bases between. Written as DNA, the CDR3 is TGTGCCAGTCGAACCCCGGACTACAACTATGGCTACACCTTC. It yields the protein CASRTPDYNYGYTF.

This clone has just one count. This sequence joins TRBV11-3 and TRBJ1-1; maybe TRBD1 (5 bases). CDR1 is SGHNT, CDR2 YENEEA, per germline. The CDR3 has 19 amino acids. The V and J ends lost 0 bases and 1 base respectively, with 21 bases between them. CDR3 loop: CASSLERRREVGRNTEAFF. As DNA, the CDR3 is TGTGCCAGCAGCTTAGAACGTCGCAGGGAGGTGGGAAGGAACACTGAAGCTTTCTTT.

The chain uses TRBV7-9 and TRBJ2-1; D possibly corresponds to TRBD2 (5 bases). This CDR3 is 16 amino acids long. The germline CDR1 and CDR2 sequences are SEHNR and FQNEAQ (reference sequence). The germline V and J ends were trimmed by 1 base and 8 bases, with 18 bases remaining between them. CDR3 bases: TGTGCCAGCAGCTTAGTGGCTAGCTCCATTGATGATGAGCAGTTCTTC. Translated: CASSLVASSIDDEQFF.

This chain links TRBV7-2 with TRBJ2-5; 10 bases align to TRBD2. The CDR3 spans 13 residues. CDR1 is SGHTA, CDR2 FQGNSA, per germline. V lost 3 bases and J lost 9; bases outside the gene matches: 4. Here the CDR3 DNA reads TGTGCCAGCAGCTTGGGAAGCGGGGGGGCCCAGTACTTC. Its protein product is CASSLGSGGAQYF.

The CDR3, as DNA: TGCAGCGTTGTAGGGGCAGGGGAAGAGACCCAGTACTTC. It is translated as CSVVGAGEETQYF. This chain links TRBV29-1 with TRBJ2-5, with D perhaps matching TRBD1 (6 bases). V lost 4 bases and J lost 3, with 12 bases in between. The CDR3 is made up of 13 amino acids. Germline V gene lookup returns CDR1 SQVTM and CDR2 ANQGSEA.

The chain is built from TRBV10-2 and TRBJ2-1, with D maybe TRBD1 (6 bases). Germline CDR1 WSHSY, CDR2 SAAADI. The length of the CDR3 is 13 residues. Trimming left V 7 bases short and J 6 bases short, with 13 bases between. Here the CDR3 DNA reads TGCGCCAGCAATACGAACAGGGTCAATGAGCAGTTCTTC. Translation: CASNTNRVNEQFF.

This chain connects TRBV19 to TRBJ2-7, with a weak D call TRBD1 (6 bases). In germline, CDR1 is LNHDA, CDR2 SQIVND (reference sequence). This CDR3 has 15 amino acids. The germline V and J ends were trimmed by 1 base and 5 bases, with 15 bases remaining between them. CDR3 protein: CASSIAGVKSHEQYF. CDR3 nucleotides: TGTGCCAGTAGTATAGCAGGGGTAAAGAGTCACGAGCAGTACTTC.

The DNA for the CDR3 is TGTGCCAGCAGCTTCACAGGGGCGCTGAACTACGAGCAGTACTTC. Protein sequence: CASSFTGALNYEQYF. The chain joins TRBV7-8 to TRBJ2-7, with 7 positions matching TRBD1. V shed 3 bases and J 3 bases; nucleotides not matched to a gene: 8. Germline CDR1 reads SGHVS; CDR2 reads FQNEAQ. CDR3 length: 15 amino acids.

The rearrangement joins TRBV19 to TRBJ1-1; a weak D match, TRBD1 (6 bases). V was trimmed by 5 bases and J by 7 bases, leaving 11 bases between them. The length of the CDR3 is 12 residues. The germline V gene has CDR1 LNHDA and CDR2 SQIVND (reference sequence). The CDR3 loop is CASSGQTLEAFF. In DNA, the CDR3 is TGTGCCAGTAGTGGACAGACGCTTGAAGCTTTCTTT. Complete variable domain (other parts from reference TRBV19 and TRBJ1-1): DGGITQSPKYLFRKEGQNVTLSCEQNLNHDAMYWYRQDPGQGLRLIYYSQIVNDFQKGDIAEGYSVSREKKESFPLTVTSAQKNPTAFYLCASSGQTLEAFFGQGTRLTVV.

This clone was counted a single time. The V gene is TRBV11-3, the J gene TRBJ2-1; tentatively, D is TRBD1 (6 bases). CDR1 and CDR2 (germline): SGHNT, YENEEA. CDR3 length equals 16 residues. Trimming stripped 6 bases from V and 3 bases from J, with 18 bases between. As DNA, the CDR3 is TGTGCCAGCAGACACACAGGGACGGGGTTCTACAATGAGCAGTTCTTC. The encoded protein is CASRHTGTGFYNEQFF.

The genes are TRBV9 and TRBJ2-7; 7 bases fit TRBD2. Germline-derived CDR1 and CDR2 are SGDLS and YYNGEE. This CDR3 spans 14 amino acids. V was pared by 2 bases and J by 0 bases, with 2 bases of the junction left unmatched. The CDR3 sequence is CASSVGGNSYEQYF. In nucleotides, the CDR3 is TGTGCCAGCAGCGTCGGGGGGAACTCCTACGAGCAGTACTTC.

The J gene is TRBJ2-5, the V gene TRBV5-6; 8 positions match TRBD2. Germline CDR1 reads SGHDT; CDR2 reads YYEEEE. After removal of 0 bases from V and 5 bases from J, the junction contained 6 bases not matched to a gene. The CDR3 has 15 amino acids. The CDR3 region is CASSLAQGGRETQYF. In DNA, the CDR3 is TGTGCCAGCAGCTTGGCCCAGGGCGGGAGGGAGACCCAGTACTTC.

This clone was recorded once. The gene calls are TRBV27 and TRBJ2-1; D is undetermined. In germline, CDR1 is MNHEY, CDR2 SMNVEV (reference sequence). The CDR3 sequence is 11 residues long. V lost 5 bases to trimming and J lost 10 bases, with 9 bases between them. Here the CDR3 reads CASSGSREQFF. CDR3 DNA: TGTGCCAGCAGTGGCAGTCGAGAGCAGTTCTTC.

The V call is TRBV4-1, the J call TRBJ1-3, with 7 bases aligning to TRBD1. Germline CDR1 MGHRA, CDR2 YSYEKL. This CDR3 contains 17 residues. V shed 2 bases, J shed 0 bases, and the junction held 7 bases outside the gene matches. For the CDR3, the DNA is TGCGCCAGCAGCCAACCTCAGGGGGACATCTCTGGAAACACCATATATTTT. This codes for CASSQPQGDISGNTIYF.

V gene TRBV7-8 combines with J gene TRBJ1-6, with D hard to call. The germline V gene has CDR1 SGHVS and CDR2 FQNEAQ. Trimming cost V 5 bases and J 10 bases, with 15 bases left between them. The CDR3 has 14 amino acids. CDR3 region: CASSPRPAGSPLHF. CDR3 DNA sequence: TGTGCCAGCAGCCCCCGTCCGGCGGGGTCACCCCTCCACTTT.

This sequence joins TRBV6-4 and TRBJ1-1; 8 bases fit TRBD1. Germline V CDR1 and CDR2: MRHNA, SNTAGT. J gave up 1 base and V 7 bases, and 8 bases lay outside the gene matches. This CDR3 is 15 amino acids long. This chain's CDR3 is CASKPGQGSNTEAFF. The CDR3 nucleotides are TGTGCCAGCAAACCAGGACAGGGATCGAACACTGAAGCTTTCTTT.

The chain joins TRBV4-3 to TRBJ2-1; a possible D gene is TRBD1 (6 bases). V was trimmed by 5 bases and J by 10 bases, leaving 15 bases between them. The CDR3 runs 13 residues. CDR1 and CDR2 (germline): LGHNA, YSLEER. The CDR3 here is CASSLQGSEEQFF. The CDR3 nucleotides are TGCGCCAGCAGCTTACAGGGTTCAGAAGAGCAGTTCTTC.

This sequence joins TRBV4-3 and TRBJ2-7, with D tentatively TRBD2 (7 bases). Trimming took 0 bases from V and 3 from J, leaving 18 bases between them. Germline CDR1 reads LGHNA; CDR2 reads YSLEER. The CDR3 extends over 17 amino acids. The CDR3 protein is CASSQDRGRGGGYEQYF. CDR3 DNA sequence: TGCGCCAGCAGCCAAGATCGGGGCAGGGGAGGGGGCTACGAGCAGTACTTC.